These 2 T cell receptor beta chains were all obtained from the same sample, sequenced in a study of response to subunit inactivated influenza vaccine. TCRdb used MiXCR to reprocess the RT-PCR reads, holding one entry per CDR3 protein. The sample contains over 400,000 distinct CDR3 sequences, 10% to 15% of which appear only once. The sequencing used PBMCs from blood, collected more than 35 days after vaccination. These receptors were taken from a man between 45 and 60 years old who received an inactivated influenza vaccine.

A few counts support this clonotype. The chain carries TRBV2 and TRBJ2-1, with TRBD2 as a possible D gene (6 bases). Germline CDR1 reads SNHLY; CDR2 reads FYNNEI. CDR3 size: 17 residues. Trimming took 6 bases from V and 1 from J, leaving 19 bases between them. The CDR3 bases are TGTGCCAGCAGCGCCGACCCCCGACTAGTTTCCTACAATGAGCAGTTCTTC. Translating it yields CASSADPRLVSYNEQFF.

This clonotype was seen more than once but under ten times. J is TRBJ2-1 and V is TRBV15; 9 bases map to TRBD1. The CDR3 is 15 amino acids. Germline assignment: CDR1 LNHNV and CDR2 YYDKDF (reference sequence). V lost 3 bases and J lost 9; bases outside the gene matches: 9. CDR3 protein: CATSSGDRAVSEQFF. The CDR3 DNA reads as TGTGCCACCAGCAGCGGGGACAGGGCCGTTTCTGAGCAGTTCTTC.